The present TCR beta chain was sequenced within a study of tumor-infiltrating lymphocytes in primary liver carcinoma. A constant-region primer primed TCR beta cDNA synthesis from 400 to 600 ng of total RNA. For TCR beta, libraries were produced by three nested multiplex PCR rounds using slightly modified ARM-PCR. A C-beta reverse primer and TRBV1-TRBV30 forward primers served in each of the first two PCR rounds, at 10 cycles apiece. TCRdb used MiXCR to reprocess the multiplex PCR reads, holding one entry per CDR3 protein. The table lists nearly 50,000 distinct CDR3 sequences, around three quarters of them singletons, with 25% to 30% in the top ten. In regard to this clonotype: The junction differs from germline at one of its ends, possibly a read error.

The germline V gene encodes CDR1 MDHEN and CDR2 SYDVKM. This CDR3 comprises 11 residues. Both RNA and DNA were isolated together from around 20-30 mg of bulk tissue that had not been sorted. The authors sampled five separate regions per tumor. The origin of this receptor is a man aged 35 to 55 with primary liver carcinoma and hepatitis B virus infection. What was sequenced was liver tumor tissue from sampling region 3. Subset reported: tumor region T3, left-lateral pole. The V gene is TRBV28, the J gene TRBJ2-1; D call uncertain. DNA for the CDR3: TGTGCCATCAGTGCTAGTCATGAGCAGTTCTTC. Its translation is CAISASHEQFF.